These 21 T cell receptor beta chains share one sample of origin, sequenced in a study of T cells in Graves' hyperthyroidism and ophthalmopathy. Amplified TCR beta CDR3 regions derived from RNA transcripts. The HTBI set primed first-round TCR CDR3 RT-PCR. TCRdb itself ran the multiplex PCR reads through MiXCR, one entry per CDR3 protein. The sample comprises fewer than 750,000 distinct CDR3 sequences, about 15% of which are singletons, and approximately 12% rests with the top ten. The material sequenced was blood. The receptors derive from a woman in her fifties or sixties with Graves' ophthalmopathy.

This clonotype has ten or more counts. The chain employs TRBV7-8 and TRBJ1-2; D is possibly TRBD1 (5 bases). Per the germline V gene, CDR1 is SGHVS and CDR2 is FQNEAQ. The CDR3 has 16 residues. V lost 5 bases, J lost 0 bases, and 16 bases lay in between. CDR3 region: CASSPIEGNPNYGYTF. DNA for the CDR3: TGTGCCAGCAGCCCGATTGAGGGGAACCCTAACTATGGCTACACCTTC. The whole variable domain, filled in from reference TRBV7-8 and TRBJ1-2, reads GAGVSQSPRYKVAKRGQDVALRCDPISGHVSLFWYQQALGQGPEFLTYFQNEAQLDKSGLPSDRFFAERPEGSVSTLKIQRTQQEDSAVYLCASSPIEGNPNYGYTFGSGTRLTVV.

This clonotype was found many times. The V call is TRBV6-1, the J call TRBJ2-2; either TRBD1 or TRBD2 may fit D (5 bases each). Germline V gene lookup returns CDR1 MNHNS and CDR2 SASEGT. Trimming cost V 3 bases and J 6 bases, with 8 bases left between them. The CDR3 runs 13 residues. CDR3 bases: TGTGCCAGCAGTGAGATGGGGGCCGGGGAGCTGTTTTTT. Protein product: CASSEMGAGELFF.

This sequence joins TRBV6-1 and TRBJ1-5; maybe TRBD1 (6 bases). This CDR3 is built from 14 residues. CDR1 and CDR2 (germline): MNHNS, SASEGT. With 6 bases removed from V and 4 bases from J, the gap between germline ends came to 13 bases. CDR3 residues: CASSQDSPNQPQHF. The DNA for the CDR3 is TGTGCCAGCAGCCAGGACAGCCCGAATCAGCCCCAGCATTTT.

This clonotype was counted many times. The V gene is TRBV29-1, the J gene TRBJ1-1, with 7 nucleotides matching TRBD1. Germline V gene lookup returns CDR1 SQVTM and CDR2 ANQGSEA. The CDR3 totals 12 residues. Unmatched junction bases numbered 6, after V lost 6 bases and J lost 5 bases. The CDR3 is CSVYSGGTEAFF. CDR3 bases: TGCAGCGTCTATTCAGGGGGGACTGAAGCTTTCTTT. The full variable domain, completed using reference TRBV29-1 and TRBJ1-1, is SAVISQKPSRDICQRGTSLTIQCQVDSQVTMMFWYRQQPGQSLTLIATANQGSEATYESGFVIDKFPISRPNLTFSTLTVSNMSPEDSSIYLCSVYSGGTEAFFGQGTRLTVV.

The gene calls are TRBV28 and TRBJ2-7, with 8 nucleotides matching TRBD1. Germline-derived CDR1 and CDR2 are MDHEN and SYDVKM. V lost 3 bases to trimming and J lost 5 bases; unmatched junction nucleotides: 21. There are 19 residues in the CDR3. CDR3 in DNA: TGTGCCAGCAGTTTGACGTTCGACAGGGGAGGAGAGGGGTTCAACGAGCAGTACTTC. It encodes CASSLTFDRGGEGFNEQYF. Looking up the rest from reference TRBV28 and TRBJ2-7 gives the full variable domain: DVKVTQSSRYLVKRTGEKVFLECVQDMDHENMFWYRQDPGLGLRLIYFSYDVKMKEKGDIPEGYSVSREKKERFSLILESASTNQTSMYLCASSLTFDRGGEGFNEQYFGPGTRLTVT.

This clonotype was seen at least ten times. The rearrangement uses TRBV6-2 or TRBV6-3 and TRBJ2-7; no firm D call. Germline values: CDR1 MNHEY, CDR2 SVGEGT. The CDR3 contains 13 residues. Trimming stripped 6 bases from V and 2 bases from J, with 11 bases between. The CDR3 reads CASRVDLAYEQYF. DNA for the CDR3: TGTGCCAGCAGGGTAGATCTGGCCTACGAGCAGTACTTC.

This clonotype was counted ten times or more. The chain is built from TRBV28 and TRBJ2-6; no clear D gene. V gave up 6 bases and J gave up 2 bases, with 14 bases separating them. CDR3 length equals 16 residues. From germline, CDR1 is MDHEN and CDR2 SYDVKM. The CDR3 DNA is TGTGCCAGCAGGGCGGACGGACGTCCTGGGGCCAACGTCCTGACTTTC. It yields the protein CASRADGRPGANVLTF. The complete variable domain, with remaining parts taken from reference TRBV28 and TRBJ2-6, reads DVKVTQSSRYLVKRTGEKVFLECVQDMDHENMFWYRQDPGLGLRLIYFSYDVKMKEKGDIPEGYSVSREKKERFSLILESASTNQTSMYLCASRADGRPGANVLTFGAGSRLTVL.

This clonotype was observed many times. The chain links TRBV20-1 to TRBJ2-1, with 7 nucleotides matching TRBD1. V gave up 3 bases and J gave up 0 bases; unmatched junction bases: 11. The CDR3 extends over 17 amino acids. Germline loops: CDR1 DFQATT, CDR2 SNEGSKA (reference sequence). CDR3 sequence: CSARVTEQGSSYNEQFF. CDR3 in DNA: TGCAGTGCTAGGGTGACCGAACAGGGGAGCTCCTACAATGAGCAGTTCTTC.

The chain is built from TRBV5-5 and TRBJ2-7; D remains unclear. Per the germline V gene, CDR1 is SGHKS and CDR2 is YYEKEE (reference sequence). This CDR3 region has 13 residues. Trimming took off 0 bases at V and 6 bases at J, with 10 bases between the two ends. The CDR3 coding sequence is TGTGCCAGCAGCTTGGTGGCAGCCCCCGAGCAGTACTTC. It encodes CASSLVAAPEQYF.

The chain joins TRBV5-1 to TRBJ2-1; 7 nucleotides agree with TRBD2. The V and J ends lost 4 bases and 9 bases, in that order; junction bases with no gene match: 10. This CDR3 has 14 residues. The germline gives CDR1 SGHRS, CDR2 YFSETQ. The CDR3 sequence: CASSLGLGVTEQFF. The DNA of the CDR3 is TGCGCCAGCAGCCTCGGACTAGGCGTTACTGAGCAGTTCTTC.

V usage is TRBV20-1 and J usage is TRBJ2-7; D not certain. Looked up from germline, CDR1 is DFQATT and CDR2 is SNEGSKA (reference sequence). The CDR3 length is 11 residues. Trimming shortened V by 5 bases and J by 3 bases, and 8 bases separated the two germline ends. CDR3 in amino acids: CSAVDGYEQYF. The CDR3, as DNA: TGCAGTGCTGTTGACGGCTACGAGCAGTACTTC.

This clonotype came up many times. The chain employs TRBV28 and TRBJ2-5, with D unclear. Germline lookup yields CDR1 MDHEN and CDR2 SYDVKM. The CDR3 is made up of 14 amino acids. Trimming cost V 5 bases and J 1 base, with 11 bases left between them. DNA of the CDR3: TGTGCCAGCAGTCTGCCGACTGGCCAAGAGACCCAGTACTTC. This gives the protein CASSLPTGQETQYF.

About this clonotype itself: It may be a read error: a sequence one base away is much more abundant. This chain joins TRBV12-3 or TRBV12-4 and TRBJ1-2; 9 nucleotides match TRBD1. The CDR3 is 14 amino acids. The J segment lost 4 bases and the V segment lost 7 bases, leaving 7 bases of the junction unmatched. The CDR3 reads CASNRGQGTYGYTF. In DNA, the CDR3 is TGTGCCAGCAATAGGGGACAGGGTACCTATGGCTACACCTTC.

This clonotype has at least ten counts. The genes are TRBV2 and TRBJ2-7; TRBD2 agrees at 9 bases. V lost 8 bases and J lost 1; bases outside the gene matches: 3. Germline V gives CDR1 SNHLY, CDR2 FYNNEI. This CDR3 contains 13 residues. DNA of the CDR3: TGTGCCAGCTATAGCGGGAGTTCCTACGAGCAGTACTTC. Its protein is CASYSGSSYEQYF.

In this sample, this clonotype turned up many times. The V gene is TRBV7-2, the J gene TRBJ2-7, with a tentative D call TRBD2 (9 bases). The V gene's germline CDR1 is SGHTA and CDR2 FQGNSA. The V end lost 4 bases, the J end lost 2 bases, and 18 bases lay between the germline ends. The CDR3 has 16 residues. CDR3 DNA sequence: TGTGCCAGCAGCTCAGGGGGCGGGAGGGGCGCCTACGAGCAGTACTTC. This sequence encodes CASSSGGGRGAYEQYF.

The chain uses TRBV6-5 and TRBJ1-1; 12 bases map to TRBD1. The V gene's germline CDR1 is MNHEY and CDR2 SVGAGI. The CDR3 is made up of 15 amino acids. The V segment lost 0 bases and the J segment 11 bases; nucleotides outside the gene matches: 7. CDR3 amino acids: CASSYSIGTGGYAFF. CDR3 bases: TGTGCCAGCAGTTACTCGATTGGGACAGGGGGCTATGCTTTCTTT.

This clonotype was observed a handful of times. This CDR3 fails to terminate in the conserved phenylalanine or tryptophan, so it likely reflects a read error. V usage is TRBV28 and J usage is TRBJ2-7; D gene uncertain. Germline values: CDR1 MDHEN, CDR2 SYDVKM. Between the trimmed V and J ends, which lost 5 bases and 3 bases, there was a span of 11 bases. The CDR3 totals 13 residues. The CDR3 is CASSGDVGYEQYL. The CDR3 DNA reads TGTGCCAGCAGTGGAGACGTGGGCTACGAGCAGTACCTC.

This clonotype was detected a few times. The chain uses TRBV9 and TRBJ1-5; TRBD1 is a possible D gene (6 bases). Trimming shortened V by 0 bases and J by 0 bases, and 13 bases separated the two germline ends. CDR3 length: 17 residues. Germline lookup yields CDR1 SGDLS and CDR2 YYNGEE. CDR3 DNA: TGTGCCAGCAGCGTAGAGGAGGACAGCCCTAGCAATCAGCCCCAGCATTTT. It yields the protein CASSVEEDSPSNQPQHF. Supplemented by reference TRBV9 and TRBJ1-5, the full variable domain reads DSGVTQTPKHLITATGQRVTLRCSPRSGDLSVYWYQQSLDQGLQFLIQYYNGEERAKGNILERFSAQQFPDLHSELNLSSLELGDSALYFCASSVEEDSPSNQPQHFGDGTRLSIL.

The V and J genes are TRBV30 and TRBJ2-3, with TRBD2 identical over 9 bases. Looked up from germline, CDR1 is GTSNPN and CDR2 is SVGIG (reference sequence). J was trimmed by 6 bases and V by 0 bases; bases with no gene match: 7. This CDR3 comprises 15 residues. The CDR3 DNA reads TGTGCCTGGAGTGTAGCTAGCGGGGCCGGGGATACGCAGTATTTT. Encoded protein: CAWSVASGAGDTQYF.

This clonotype was observed many times. The CDR3 loop is CASAGDLGGNQPQHF. The CDR3 DNA sequence: TGTGCCAGCGCTGGGGACCTCGGAGGCAATCAGCCCCAGCATTTT. The V call is TRBV12-3 or TRBV12-4, the J call TRBJ1-5; a possible D gene is TRBD1 (5 bases). V lost 8 bases, J lost 2 bases, and 16 bases lay in between. The CDR3 spans 15 residues.

This clonotype was recorded a few times. This chain uses TRBV6-2 or TRBV6-3 with TRBJ1-1; D ambiguous. The CDR3 sequence is 14 residues long. CDR1 and CDR2 from the germline V gene are MNHEY and SVGEGT. V was pared by 6 bases and J by 1 base, with 12 bases between. The CDR3 loop reads CASRQTSRNTEAFF. The CDR3 DNA reads as TGTGCCAGCAGACAGACCTCGCGGAACACTGAAGCTTTCTTT.